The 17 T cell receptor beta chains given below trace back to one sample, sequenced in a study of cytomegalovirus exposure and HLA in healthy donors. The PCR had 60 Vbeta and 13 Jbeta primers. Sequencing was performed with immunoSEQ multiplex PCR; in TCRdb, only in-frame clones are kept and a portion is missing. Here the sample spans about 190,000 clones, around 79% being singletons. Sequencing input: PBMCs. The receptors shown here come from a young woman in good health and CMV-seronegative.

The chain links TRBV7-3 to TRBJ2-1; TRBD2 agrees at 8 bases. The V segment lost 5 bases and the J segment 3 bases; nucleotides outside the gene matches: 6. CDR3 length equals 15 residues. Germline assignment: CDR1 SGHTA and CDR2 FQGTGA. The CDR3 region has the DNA TGTGCCAGCAGCCCCGGGGGGGTTCGCTACAATGAGCAGTTCTTC. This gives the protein CASSPGGVRYNEQFF.

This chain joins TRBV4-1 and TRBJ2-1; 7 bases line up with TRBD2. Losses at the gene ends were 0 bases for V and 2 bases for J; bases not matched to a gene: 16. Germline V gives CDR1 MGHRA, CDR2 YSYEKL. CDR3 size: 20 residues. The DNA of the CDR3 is TGCGCCAGCAGCCAAGAATCTAGCGGCGCCCATAAAGGGGCCTACAATGAGCAGTTCTTC. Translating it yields CASSQESSGAHKGAYNEQFF.

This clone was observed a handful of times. The CDR3 sequence: CASSSPLAEGNEQFF. The CDR3 nucleotides are TGTGCCAGCAGCTCTCCCCTAGCGGAGGGGAATGAGCAGTTCTTC. The chain employs TRBV28 and TRBJ2-1, with 7 bases matching TRBD2. There are 15 residues in the CDR3. Per germline, CDR1 MDHEN and CDR2 SYDVKM. V dropped 6 bases and J dropped 7; count of bases not matched to a gene: 12.

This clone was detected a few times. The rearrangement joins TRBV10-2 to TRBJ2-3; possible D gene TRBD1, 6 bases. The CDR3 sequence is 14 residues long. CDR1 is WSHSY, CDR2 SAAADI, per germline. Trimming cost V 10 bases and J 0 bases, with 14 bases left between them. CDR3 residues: CATRQAPSTDTQYF. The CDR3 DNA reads TGCGCCACCCGACAGGCCCCTAGCACAGATACGCAGTATTTT.

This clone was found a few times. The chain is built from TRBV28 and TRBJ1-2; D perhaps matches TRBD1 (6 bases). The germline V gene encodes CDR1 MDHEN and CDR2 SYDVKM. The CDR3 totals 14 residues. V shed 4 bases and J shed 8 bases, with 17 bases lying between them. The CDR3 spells CASSWSGALKGYTF. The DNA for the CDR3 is TGTGCCAGCAGTTGGTCAGGGGCCCTAAAGGGCTACACCTTC.

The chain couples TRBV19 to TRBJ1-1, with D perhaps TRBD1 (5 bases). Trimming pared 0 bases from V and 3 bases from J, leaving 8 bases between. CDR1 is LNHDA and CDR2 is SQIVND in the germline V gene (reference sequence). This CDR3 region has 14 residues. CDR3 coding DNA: TGTGCCAGTAGTATAGATCACAGGTACACTGAAGCTTTCTTT. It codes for CASSIDHRYTEAFF.

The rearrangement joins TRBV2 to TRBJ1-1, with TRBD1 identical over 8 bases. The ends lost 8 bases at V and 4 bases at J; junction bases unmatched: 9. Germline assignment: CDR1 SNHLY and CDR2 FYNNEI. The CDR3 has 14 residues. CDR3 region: CASVNRGMGTEAFF. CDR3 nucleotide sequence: TGTGCCAGCGTAAACAGGGGGATGGGCACTGAAGCTTTCTTT. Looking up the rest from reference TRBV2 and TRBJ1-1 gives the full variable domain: EPEVTQTPSHQVTQMGQEVILRCVPISNHLYFYWYRQILGQKVEFLVSFYNNEISEKSEIFDDQFSVERPDGSNFTLKIRSTKLEDSAMYFCASVNRGMGTEAFFGQGTRLTVV.

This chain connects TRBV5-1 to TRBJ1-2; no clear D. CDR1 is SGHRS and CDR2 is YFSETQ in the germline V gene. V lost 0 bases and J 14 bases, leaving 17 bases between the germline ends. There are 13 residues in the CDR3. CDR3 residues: CASSLASRNPGTF. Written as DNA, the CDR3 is TGCGCCAGCAGCTTGGCAAGCAGGAACCCGGGGACCTTC.

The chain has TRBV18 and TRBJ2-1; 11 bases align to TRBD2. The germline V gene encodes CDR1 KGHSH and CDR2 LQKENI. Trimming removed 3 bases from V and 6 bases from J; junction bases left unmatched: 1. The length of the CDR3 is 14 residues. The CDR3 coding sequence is TGTGCCAGCTCACCTAGCGGGGGGGCCAATGAGCAGTTCTTC. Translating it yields CASSPSGGANEQFF. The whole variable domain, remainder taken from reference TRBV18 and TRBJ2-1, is NAGVMQNPRHLVRRRGQEARLRCSPMKGHSHVYWYRQLPEEGLKFMVYLQKENIIDESGMPKERFSAEFPKEGPSILRIQQVVRGDSAAYFCASSPSGGANEQFFGPGTRLTVL.

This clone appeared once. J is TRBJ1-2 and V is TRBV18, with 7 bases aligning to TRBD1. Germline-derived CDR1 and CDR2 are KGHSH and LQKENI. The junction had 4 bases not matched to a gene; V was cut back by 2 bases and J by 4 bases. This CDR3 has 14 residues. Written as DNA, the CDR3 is TGTGCCAGCTCACCATCGACAGGGCTCTATGGCTACACCTTC. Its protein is CASSPSTGLYGYTF.

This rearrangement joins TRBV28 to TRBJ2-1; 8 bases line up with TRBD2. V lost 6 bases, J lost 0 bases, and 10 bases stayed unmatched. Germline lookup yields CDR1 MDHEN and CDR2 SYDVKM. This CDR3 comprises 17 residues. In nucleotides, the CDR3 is TGTGCCAGCAGGTACGAATCCGGGGGGGGCTCCTACAATGAGCAGTTCTTC. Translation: CASRYESGGGSYNEQFF.

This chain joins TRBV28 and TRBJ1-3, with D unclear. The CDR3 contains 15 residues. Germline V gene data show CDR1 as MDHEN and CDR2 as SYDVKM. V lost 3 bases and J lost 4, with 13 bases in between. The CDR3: CASSLKRVAGNTIYF. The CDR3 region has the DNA TGTGCCAGCAGTTTGAAGCGGGTCGCCGGAAACACCATATATTTT.

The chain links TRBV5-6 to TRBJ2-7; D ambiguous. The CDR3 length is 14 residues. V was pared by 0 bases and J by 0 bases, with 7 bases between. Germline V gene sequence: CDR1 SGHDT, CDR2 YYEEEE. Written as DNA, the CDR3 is TGTGCCAGCAGCTTGGGTCACAGCTCCTACGAGCAGTACTTC. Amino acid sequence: CASSLGHSSYEQYF.

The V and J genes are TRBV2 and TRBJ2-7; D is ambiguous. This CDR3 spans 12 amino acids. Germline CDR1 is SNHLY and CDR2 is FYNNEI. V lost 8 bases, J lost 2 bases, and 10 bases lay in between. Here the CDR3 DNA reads TGTGCCAGCGGTAGAGGAGCCTACGAGCAGTACTTC. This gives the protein CASGRGAYEQYF.

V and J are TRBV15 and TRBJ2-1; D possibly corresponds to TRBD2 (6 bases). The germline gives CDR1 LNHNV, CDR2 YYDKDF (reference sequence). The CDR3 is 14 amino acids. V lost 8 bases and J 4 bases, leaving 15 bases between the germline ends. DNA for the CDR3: TGTGCCACCCGGCTACTAGCAAGTTACAATGAGCAGTTCTTC. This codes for CATRLLASYNEQFF.

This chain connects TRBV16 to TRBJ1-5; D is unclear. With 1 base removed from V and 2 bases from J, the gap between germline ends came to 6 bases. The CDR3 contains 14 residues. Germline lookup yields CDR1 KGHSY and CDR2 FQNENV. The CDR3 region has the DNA TGTGCCAGCAGCCAATGGCCAGGCAATCAGCCCCAGCATTTT. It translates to CASSQWPGNQPQHF.

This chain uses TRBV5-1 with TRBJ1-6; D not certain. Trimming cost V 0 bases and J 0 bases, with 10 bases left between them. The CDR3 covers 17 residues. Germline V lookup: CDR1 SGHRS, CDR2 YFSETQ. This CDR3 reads CASSLAPVSSYNSPLHF. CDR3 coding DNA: TGCGCCAGCAGCTTGGCCCCAGTCAGCTCCTATAATTCACCCCTCCACTTT.